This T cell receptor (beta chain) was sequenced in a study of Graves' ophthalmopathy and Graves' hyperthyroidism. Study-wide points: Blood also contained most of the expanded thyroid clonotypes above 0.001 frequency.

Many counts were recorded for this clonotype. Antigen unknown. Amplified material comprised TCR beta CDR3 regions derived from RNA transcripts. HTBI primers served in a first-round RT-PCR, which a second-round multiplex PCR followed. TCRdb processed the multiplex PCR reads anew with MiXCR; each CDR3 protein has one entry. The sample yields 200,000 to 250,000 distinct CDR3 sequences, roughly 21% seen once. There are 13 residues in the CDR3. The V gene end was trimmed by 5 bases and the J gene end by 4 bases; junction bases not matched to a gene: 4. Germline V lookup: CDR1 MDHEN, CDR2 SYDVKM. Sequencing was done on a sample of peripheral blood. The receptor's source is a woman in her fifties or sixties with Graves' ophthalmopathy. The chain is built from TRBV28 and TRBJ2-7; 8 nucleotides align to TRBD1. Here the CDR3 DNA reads TGTGCCAGCAGTCTCAGGGGGCTGTACGAGCAGTACTTC. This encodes CASSLRGLYEQYF. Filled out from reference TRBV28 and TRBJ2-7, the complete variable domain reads DVKVTQSSRYLVKRTGEKVFLECVQDMDHENMFWYRQDPGLGLRLIYFSYDVKMKEKGDIPEGYSVSREKKERFSLILESASTNQTSMYLCASSLRGLYEQYFGPGTRLTVT.